The T cell receptor beta chain described here comes from a study of long-term antiretroviral therapy in people with HIV. Overall study context: The earliest samples came from an era when ART typically awaited falling CD4 counts.

Turning to this clone: Its target is unknown.

Between the trimmed V and J ends, which lost 5 bases and 9 bases, there was a span of 22 bases. The CDR3 is made up of 15 amino acids. CDR1 and CDR2 (germline): SGHNT, YENEEA. Findings and caveats of the study: Control repertoires displayed wider CDR3 length ranges than the HIV repertoires.

Survey-level immunoSEQ v3.0 assays were run. Using immunoSEQ multiplex PCR, the repertoire was profiled, and TCRdb retains in-frame clones only, with some absent. The sample records 40,000 or so clones, approximately 80% being singletons. Sequenced here: unsorted PBMCs, sampled 0.3 years after starting antiretroviral therapy. This receptor was identified in a man between 18 and 35 years old with HIV. The chain carries TRBV11-3 and TRBJ2-5, with D perhaps assigned TRBD1 or TRBD2 (5 bases each). The CDR3 DNA follows: TGTGCCAGCAGCCATCAGAGCTGGGGGTCAGTCCCCCAGTACTTC. Residues: CASSHQSWGSVPQYF.